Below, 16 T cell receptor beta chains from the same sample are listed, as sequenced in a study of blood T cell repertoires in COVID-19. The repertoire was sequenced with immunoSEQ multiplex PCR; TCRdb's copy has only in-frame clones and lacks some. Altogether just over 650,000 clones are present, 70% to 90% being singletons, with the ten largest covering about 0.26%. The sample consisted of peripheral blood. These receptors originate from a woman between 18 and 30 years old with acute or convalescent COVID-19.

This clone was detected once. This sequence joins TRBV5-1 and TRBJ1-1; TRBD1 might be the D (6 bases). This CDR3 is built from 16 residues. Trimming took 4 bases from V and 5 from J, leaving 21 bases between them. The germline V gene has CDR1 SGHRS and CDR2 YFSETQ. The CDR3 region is CASSNTIPGTMTEAFF. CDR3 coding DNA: TGCGCCAGCAGCAATACGATCCCCGGGACAATGACTGAAGCTTTCTTT.

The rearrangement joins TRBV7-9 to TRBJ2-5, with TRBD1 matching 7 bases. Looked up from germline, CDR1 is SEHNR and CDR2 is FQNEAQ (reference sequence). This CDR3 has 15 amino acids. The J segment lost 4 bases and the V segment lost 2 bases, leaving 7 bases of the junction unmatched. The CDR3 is CASSLPTGPPETQYF. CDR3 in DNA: TGTGCCAGCAGCTTACCGACAGGGCCTCCAGAGACCCAGTACTTC.

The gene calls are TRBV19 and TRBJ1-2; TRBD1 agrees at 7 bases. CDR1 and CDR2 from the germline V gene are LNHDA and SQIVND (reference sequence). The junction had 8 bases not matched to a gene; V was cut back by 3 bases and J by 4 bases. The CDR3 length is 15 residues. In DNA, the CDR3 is TGTGCCAGTAGTATCCAGGACAGGAGGGGCTATGGCTACACCTTC. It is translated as CASSIQDRRGYGYTF.

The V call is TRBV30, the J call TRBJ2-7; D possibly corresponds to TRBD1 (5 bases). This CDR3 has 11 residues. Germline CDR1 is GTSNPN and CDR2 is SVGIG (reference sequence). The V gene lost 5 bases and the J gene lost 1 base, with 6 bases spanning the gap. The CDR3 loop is CAWDRSYEQYF. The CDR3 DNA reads TGTGCCTGGGACAGATCCTACGAGCAGTACTTC. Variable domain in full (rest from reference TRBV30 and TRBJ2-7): SQTIHQWPATLVQPVGSPLSLECTVEGTSNPNLYWYRQAAGRGLQLLFYSVGIGQISSEVPQNLSASRPQDRQFILSSKKLLLSDSGFYLCAWDRSYEQYFGPGTRLTVT.

The CDR3, as DNA: TGTGCCAGCAGCCCCCACGCAGGGGACTATGGCTACACCTTC. This gives the protein CASSPHAGDYGYTF. The V gene is TRBV13, the J gene TRBJ1-2, with D maybe TRBD1 (6 bases). V was clipped by 5 bases and J by 3 bases, with 13 bases between them. There are 14 residues in the CDR3. CDR1 and CDR2 from the germline V gene are PRHDT and FYEKMQ (reference sequence).

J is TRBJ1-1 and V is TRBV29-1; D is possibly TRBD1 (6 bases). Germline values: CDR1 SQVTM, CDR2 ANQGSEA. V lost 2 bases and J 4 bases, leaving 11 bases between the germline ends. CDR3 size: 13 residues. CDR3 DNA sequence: TGCAGCGTTGAACGGGGGGCGGCCACTGAAGCTTTCTTT. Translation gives CSVERGAATEAFF.

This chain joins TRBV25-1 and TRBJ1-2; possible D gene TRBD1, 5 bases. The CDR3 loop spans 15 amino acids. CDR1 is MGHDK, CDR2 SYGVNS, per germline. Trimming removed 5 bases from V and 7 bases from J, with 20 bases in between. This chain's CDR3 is CASSPVGGLARGYTF. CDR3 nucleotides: TGTGCCAGCAGTCCCGTCGGGGGGTTGGCTCGTGGCTACACCTTC.

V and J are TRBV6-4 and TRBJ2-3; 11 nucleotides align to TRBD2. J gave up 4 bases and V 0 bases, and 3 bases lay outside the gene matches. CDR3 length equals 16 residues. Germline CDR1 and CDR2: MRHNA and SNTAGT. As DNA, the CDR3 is TGTGCCAGCAGTGACTCCCGTAGCGGGGGGGCAGATACGCAGTATTTT. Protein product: CASSDSRSGGADTQYF.

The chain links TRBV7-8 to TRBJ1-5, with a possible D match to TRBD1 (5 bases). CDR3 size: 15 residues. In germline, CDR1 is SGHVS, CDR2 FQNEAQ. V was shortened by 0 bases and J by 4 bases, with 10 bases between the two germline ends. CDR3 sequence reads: CASSLARVGNQPQHF. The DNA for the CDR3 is TGTGCCAGCAGCTTAGCCAGGGTGGGGAATCAGCCCCAGCATTTT.

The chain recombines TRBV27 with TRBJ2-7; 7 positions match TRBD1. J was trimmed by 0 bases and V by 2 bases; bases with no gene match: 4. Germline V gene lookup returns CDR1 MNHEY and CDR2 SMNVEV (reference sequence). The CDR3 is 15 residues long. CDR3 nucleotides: TGTGCCAGCAGTTTAATGGACAGGAGCTCCTACGAGCAGTACTTC. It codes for CASSLMDRSSYEQYF.

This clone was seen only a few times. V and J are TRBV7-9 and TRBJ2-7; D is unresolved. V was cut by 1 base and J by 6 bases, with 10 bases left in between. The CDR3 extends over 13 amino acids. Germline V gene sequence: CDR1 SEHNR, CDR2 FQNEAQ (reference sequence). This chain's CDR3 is CASSLVSFPEQYF. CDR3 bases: TGTGCCAGCAGCTTAGTAAGCTTCCCCGAGCAGTACTTC.

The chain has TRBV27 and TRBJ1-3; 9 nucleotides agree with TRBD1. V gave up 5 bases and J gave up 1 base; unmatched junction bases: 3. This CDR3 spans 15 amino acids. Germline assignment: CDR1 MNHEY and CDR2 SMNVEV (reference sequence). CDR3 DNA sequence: TGTGCCAGCAGTGCACAGGGGGCATCTGGAAACACCATATATTTT. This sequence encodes CASSAQGASGNTIYF.

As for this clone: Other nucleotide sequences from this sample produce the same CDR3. CDR3 nucleotide sequence: TGTGCCACCAGTGACCCCAGACAGGGGTCAGATACGCAGTATTTT. Translation gives CATSDPRQGSDTQYF. This chain joins TRBV24-1 and TRBJ2-3, with 8 positions matching TRBD1. Germline V gene data show CDR1 as KGHDR and CDR2 as SFDVKD. This CDR3 is 15 amino acids long. The V and J ends lost 4 bases and 4 bases, in that order; junction bases with no gene match: 6.

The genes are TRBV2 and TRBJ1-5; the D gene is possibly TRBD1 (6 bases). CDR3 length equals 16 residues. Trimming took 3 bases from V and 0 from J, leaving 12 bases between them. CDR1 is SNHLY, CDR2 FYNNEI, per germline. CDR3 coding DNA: TGTGCCAGCAGTGAGAGGACAGAGTATAGCAATCAGCCCCAGCATTTT. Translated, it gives CASSERTEYSNQPQHF.

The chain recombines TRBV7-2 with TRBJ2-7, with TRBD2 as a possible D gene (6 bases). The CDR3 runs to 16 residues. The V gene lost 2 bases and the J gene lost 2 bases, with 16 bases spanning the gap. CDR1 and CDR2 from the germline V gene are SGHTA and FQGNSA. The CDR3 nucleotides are TGTGCCAGCAGCTTAACTACCCCGGGGGAACCCTACGAGCAGTACTTC. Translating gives CASSLTTPGEPYEQYF.

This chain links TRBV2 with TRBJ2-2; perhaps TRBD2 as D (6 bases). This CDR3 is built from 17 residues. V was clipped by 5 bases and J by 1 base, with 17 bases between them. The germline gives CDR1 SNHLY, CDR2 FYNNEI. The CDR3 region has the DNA TGTGCCAGCAGTCCCTCTTTGACTAGAGTGAACACCGGGGAGCTGTTTTTT. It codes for CASSPSLTRVNTGELFF.